These T cell receptor beta chains were read from a single sample in a study of OX40 agonist ivuxolimab in advanced cancers. TCRdb's copy holds only in-frame clones and misses some; the assay was immunoSEQ multiplex PCR. The sample lists 9,500 to 13,000 clones, roughly four fifths occurring once. Sequenced material: CD4+ or CD8+ T cells sorted from blood, taken in a trial of the OX40 agonist ivuxolimab. These receptors were obtained from an adult with an advanced solid tumor such as melanoma, head and neck, liver or kidney cancer. CDR3s include the opening cysteine and the closing phenylalanine or tryptophan. The D gene is left open where the match is weak. Clone size, where shown, is once, few, many, or a class for clones that have expanded.

-	TRBV28	-	TRBJ2-7	CASSTLHLSYEQYF	TGTGCCAGCAGCACCCTCCACCTCTCCTACGAGCAGTACTTC
TRBD1	TRBV14	-	TRBJ2-7	CASSQEGGTGFTYEQYF	TGTGCCAGCAGCCAGGAAGGAGGGACAGGGTTCACCTACGAGCAGTACTTC
-	TRBV7-2	-	TRBJ2-4	CASSSSREQAKNIQYF	TGTGCCAGCAGCTCTTCAAGGGAGCAGGCCAAAAACATTCAGTACTTC
-	TRBV7-6	large	TRBJ2-1	CAIQQGNEQFF	TGTGCCATCCAGCAGGGCAATGAGCAGTTCTTC
TRBD1	TRBV13	-	TRBJ2-2	CASRAEGQGDTGELFF	TGTGCCAGCAGAGCGGAGGGACAGGGTGATACCGGGGAGCTGTTTTTT
TRBD1	TRBV9	few	TRBJ2-7	CASSVTGGYYEQYF	TGTGCCAGCAGCGTTACAGGGGGGTATTACGAGCAGTACTTC
-	TRBV4-2	-	TRBJ1-6	CASSQVTGDTSPLHF	TGTGCCAGCAGCCAAGTAACGGGTGATACTTCACCCCTCCACTTT
-	TRBV7-3	-	TRBJ2-3	CASSLGTLSTDTQYF	TGTGCCAGCAGCTTAGGGACCCTTAGCACAGATACGCAGTATTTT
-	TRBV5-6	few	TRBJ1-5	CASSVSSNQPQHF	TGTGCCAGCAGCGTCAGTAGCAATCAGCCCCAGCATTTT
-	TRBV12-2	-	TRBJ1-5	CASRSRRRAQHF	TGTGCAAGTCGCTCCCGAAGGAGGGCCCAGCATTTT
TRBD2	TRBV27	-	TRBJ2-2	CASNFLAGGRRTGELFF	TGTGCCAGCAATTTTCTAGCGGGGGGGCGGAGGACCGGGGAGCTGTTTTTT
TRBD1	TRBV15	-	TRBJ1-1	CATSPRTGARTEAFF	TGTGCCACCAGCCCCAGGACAGGGGCCCGCACTGAAGCTTTCTTT
-	TRBV6-5	-	TRBJ2-7	CASSLLTYEQYF	TGTGCCAGCAGCCTTCTTACCTACGAGCAGTACTTC
-	TRBV19	-	TRBJ1-6	CASSMRSDVNSPLHF	TGTGCCAGTAGTATGCGATCAGACGTTAATTCACCCCTCCACTTT
-	TRBV5-4	-	TRBJ2-2	CAFSARTANTGELFF	TGTGCCTTTTCAGCCAGGACAGCGAACACCGGGGAGCTGTTTTTT
-	TRBV7-1	-	TRBJ2-7	CASSLGTTYEQYF	TGTGCCAGCAGCTTAGGAACTACCTACGAGCAGTACTTC
-	TRBV6-6	-	TRBJ2-3	CASISYSGDTQYF	TGTGCCAGCATCTCTTACTCGGGCGATACGCAGTATTTT
TRBD1	TRBV28	-	TRBJ1-6	CATEAGGFTYNSPLHF	TGTGCCACCGAGGCAGGGGGGTTCACCTATAATTCACCCCTCCACTTT
-	TRBV10-2	-	TRBJ1-4	CASSESWNEKLFF	TGCGCCAGCAGTGAGTCCTGGAATGAAAAACTGTTTTTT
-	TRBV29-1	medium-sized	TRBJ2-2	CSVRTGGNTGELFF	TGCAGCGTCAGAACCGGGGGGAACACCGGGGAGCTGTTTTTT
-	TRBV11-2	-	TRBJ2-5	CASSLVSSEETQYF	TGTGCCAGCAGCTTAGTGTCTAGCGAGGAGACCCAGTACTTC
TRBD1	TRBV5-5	-	TRBJ2-3	CASSLDRGFTDTQYF	TGTGCCAGCAGCTTGGACAGGGGGTTCACAGATACGCAGTATTTT
-	TRBV14	-	TRBJ2-2	CASSQERNTGELFF	TGTGCCAGCAGCCAAGAACGGAACACCGGGGAGCTGTTTTTT
-	TRBV5-1	-	TRBJ1-1	CASSFGGTRDTEAFF	TGTGCCAGCAGCTTTGGGGGGACGAGGGACACTGAAGCTTTCTTT
TRBD2	TRBV7-9	-	TRBJ2-7	CASSFGTSGEQYF	TGTGCCAGCAGCTTCGGGACTAGTGGCGAGCAGTACTTC
-	TRBV27	-	TRBJ2-7	CASSILGSYEQYF	TGTGCCAGCAGTATCCTAGGTTCCTACGAGCAGTACTTC
TRBD1	TRBV27	-	TRBJ1-5	CASKRQGNSNQPQHF	TGTGCCAGCAAAAGACAGGGAAATAGCAATCAGCCCCAGCATTTT
TRBD1	TRBV19	-	TRBJ2-1	CASSAGGGNEQFF	TGTGCCAGTTCGGCAGGGGGCGGGAATGAGCAGTTCTTC
TRBD2	TRBV27	-	TRBJ2-5	CASSLVAGSLQETQYF	TGTGCCAGCAGTTTAGTAGCGGGGAGCCTCCAAGAGACCCAGTACTTC
TRBD1	TRBV27	-	TRBJ1-6	CASGTWTGNSPLHF	TGTGCCAGCGGTACCTGGACAGGAAATTCACCCCTCCACTTT
-	TRBV28	-	TRBJ2-1	CASSFGPEQFF	TGTGCCAGCAGTTTTGGTCCGGAGCAGTTCTTC
TRBD1	TRBV7-8	-	TRBJ1-2	CASSLGTGHDGYTF	TGTGCCAGCAGCTTAGGGACAGGGCATGATGGCTACACCTTC
TRBD1	TRBV5-6	-	TRBJ1-2	CASSLVNSETGGYYGYTF	TGTGCCAGCAGCTTGGTAAATTCCGAGACAGGGGGCTACTATGGCTACACCTTC